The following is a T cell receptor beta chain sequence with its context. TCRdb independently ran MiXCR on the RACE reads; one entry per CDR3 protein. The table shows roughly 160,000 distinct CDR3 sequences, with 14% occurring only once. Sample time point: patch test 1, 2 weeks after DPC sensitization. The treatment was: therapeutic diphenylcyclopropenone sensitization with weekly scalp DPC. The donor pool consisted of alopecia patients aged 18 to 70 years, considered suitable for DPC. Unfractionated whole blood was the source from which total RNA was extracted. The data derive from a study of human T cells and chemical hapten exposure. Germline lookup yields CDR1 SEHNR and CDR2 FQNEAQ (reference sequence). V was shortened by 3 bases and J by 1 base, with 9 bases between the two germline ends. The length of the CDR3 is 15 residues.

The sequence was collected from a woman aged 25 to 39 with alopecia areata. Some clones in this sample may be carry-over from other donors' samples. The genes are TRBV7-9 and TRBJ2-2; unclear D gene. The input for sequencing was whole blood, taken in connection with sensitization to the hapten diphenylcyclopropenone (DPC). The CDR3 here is CASSLSQMNTGELFF. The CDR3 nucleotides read TGTGCCAGCAGCTTGTCACAAATGAACACCGGGGAGCTGTTTTTT.